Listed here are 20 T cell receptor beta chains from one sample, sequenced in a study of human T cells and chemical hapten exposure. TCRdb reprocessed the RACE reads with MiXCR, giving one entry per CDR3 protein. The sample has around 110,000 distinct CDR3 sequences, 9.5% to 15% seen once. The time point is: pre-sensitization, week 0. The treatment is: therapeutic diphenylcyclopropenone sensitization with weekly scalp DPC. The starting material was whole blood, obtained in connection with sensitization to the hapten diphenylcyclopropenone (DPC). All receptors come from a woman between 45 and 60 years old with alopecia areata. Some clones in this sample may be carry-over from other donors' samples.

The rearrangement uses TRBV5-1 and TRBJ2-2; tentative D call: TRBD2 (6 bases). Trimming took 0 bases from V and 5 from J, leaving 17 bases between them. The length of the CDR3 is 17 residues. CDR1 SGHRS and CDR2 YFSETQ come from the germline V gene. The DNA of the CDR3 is TGCGCCAGCAGCTTGGCCTTAGGAGGAGCGGGTACCGGGGAGCTGTTTTTT. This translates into CASSLALGGAGTGELFF.

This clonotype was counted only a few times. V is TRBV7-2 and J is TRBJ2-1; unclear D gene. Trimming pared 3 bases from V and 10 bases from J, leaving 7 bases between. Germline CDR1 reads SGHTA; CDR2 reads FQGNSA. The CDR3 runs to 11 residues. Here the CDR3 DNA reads TGTGCCAGCAGCTTTATGGAAGAGCAGTTCTTC. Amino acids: CASSFMEEQFF.

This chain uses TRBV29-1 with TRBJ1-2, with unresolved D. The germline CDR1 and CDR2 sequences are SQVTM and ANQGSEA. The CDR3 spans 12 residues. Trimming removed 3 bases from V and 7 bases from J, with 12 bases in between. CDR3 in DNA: TGCAGCGTTGATGGCGGTTCTTCTGGCTACACCTTC. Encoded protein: CSVDGGSSGYTF.

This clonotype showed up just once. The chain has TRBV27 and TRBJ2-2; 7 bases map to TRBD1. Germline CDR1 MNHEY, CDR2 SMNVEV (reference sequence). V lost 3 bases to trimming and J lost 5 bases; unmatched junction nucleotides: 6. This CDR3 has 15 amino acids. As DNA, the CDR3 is TGTGCCAGCAGTTTCCGACAGGGTTGGACCGGGGAGCTGTTTTTT. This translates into CASSFRQGWTGELFF.

This chain's CDR3 is CASSYSQIYNEQFF. CDR3 in DNA: TGTGCCAGCAGTTACTCGCAAATTTACAATGAGCAGTTCTTC. The J gene is TRBJ2-1, the V gene TRBV6-5; no firm D call. CDR3 length: 14 amino acids. The germline V gene has CDR1 MNHEY and CDR2 SVGAGI. Between the trimmed V and J ends, which lost 0 bases and 4 bases, there was a span of 7 bases.

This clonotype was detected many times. The DNA for the CDR3 is TGTGCCACGACCACAGGGACGAGGAATTCACCCCTCCACTTT. This translates into CATTTGTRNSPLHF. The V gene is TRBV27, the J gene TRBJ1-6; tentatively, D is TRBD1 (6 bases). This CDR3 has 14 amino acids. The germline gives CDR1 MNHEY, CDR2 SMNVEV (reference sequence). Trimming pared 10 bases from V and 7 bases from J, leaving 17 bases between.

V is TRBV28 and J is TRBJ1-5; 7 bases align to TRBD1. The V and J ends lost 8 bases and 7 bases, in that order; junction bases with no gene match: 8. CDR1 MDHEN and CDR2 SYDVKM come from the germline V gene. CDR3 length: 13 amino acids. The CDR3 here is CASLQGSRQPQHF. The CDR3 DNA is TGTGCCAGCCTACAGGGGAGTCGGCAGCCCCAGCATTTT.

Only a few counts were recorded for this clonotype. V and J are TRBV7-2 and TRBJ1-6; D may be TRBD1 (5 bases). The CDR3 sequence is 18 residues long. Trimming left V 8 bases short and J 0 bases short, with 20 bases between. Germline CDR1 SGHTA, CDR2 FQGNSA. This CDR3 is CASSSRGVASSYNSPLHF. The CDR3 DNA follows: TGTGCCAGCTCCTCCCGGGGGGTGGCGAGCTCCTATAATTCACCCCTCCACTTT.

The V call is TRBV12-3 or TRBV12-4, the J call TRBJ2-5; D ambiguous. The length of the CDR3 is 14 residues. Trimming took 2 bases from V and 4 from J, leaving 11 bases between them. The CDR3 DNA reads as TGTGCCAGCAGTTTACCTAATAGAGGAGAGACCCAGTACTTC. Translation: CASSLPNRGETQYF.

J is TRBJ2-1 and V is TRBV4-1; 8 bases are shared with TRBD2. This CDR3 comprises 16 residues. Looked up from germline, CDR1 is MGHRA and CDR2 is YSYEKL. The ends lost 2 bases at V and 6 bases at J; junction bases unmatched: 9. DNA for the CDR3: TGCGCCAGCAGCCAATTAGGCGGGGGGCCCCGCAATGAGCAGTTCTTC. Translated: CASSQLGGGPRNEQFF.

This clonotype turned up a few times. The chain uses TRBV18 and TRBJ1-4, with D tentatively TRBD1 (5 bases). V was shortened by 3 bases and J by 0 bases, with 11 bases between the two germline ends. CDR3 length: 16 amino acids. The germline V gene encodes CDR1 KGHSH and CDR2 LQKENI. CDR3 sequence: CASSPDSPATNEKLFF. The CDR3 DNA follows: TGTGCCAGCTCACCCGACAGCCCTGCAACTAATGAAAAACTGTTTTTT.

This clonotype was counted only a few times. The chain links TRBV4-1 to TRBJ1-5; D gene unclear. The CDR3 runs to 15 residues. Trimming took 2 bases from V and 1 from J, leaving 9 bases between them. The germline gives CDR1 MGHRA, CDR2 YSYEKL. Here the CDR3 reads CASSQIWGSNQPQHF. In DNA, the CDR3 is TGCGCCAGCAGCCAAATTTGGGGAAGCAATCAGCCCCAGCATTTT.

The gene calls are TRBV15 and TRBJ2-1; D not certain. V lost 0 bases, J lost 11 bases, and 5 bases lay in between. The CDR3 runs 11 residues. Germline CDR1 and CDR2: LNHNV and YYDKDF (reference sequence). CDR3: CATSRDRKQFF. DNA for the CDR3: TGTGCCACCAGCAGAGATCGGAAGCAGTTCTTC.

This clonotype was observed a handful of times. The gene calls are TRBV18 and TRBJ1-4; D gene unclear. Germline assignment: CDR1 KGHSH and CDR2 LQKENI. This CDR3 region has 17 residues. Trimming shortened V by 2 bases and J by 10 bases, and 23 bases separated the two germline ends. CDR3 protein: CASSPGKAALSDGKLFF. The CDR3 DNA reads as TGTGCCAGCTCACCAGGGAAAGCGGCTTTGAGCGATGGAAAACTGTTTTTT. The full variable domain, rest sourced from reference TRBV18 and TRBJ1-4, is NAGVMQNPRHLVRRRGQEARLRCSPMKGHSHVYWYRQLPEEGLKFMVYLQKENIIDESGMPKERFSAEFPKEGPSILRIQQVVRGDSAAYFCASSPGKAALSDGKLFFGSGTQLSVL.

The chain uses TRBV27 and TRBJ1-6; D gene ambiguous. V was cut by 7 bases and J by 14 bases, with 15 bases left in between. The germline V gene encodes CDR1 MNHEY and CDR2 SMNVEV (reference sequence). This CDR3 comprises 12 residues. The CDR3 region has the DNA TGTGCCAGCATGTACCGGAATGGAGCCCTCCACTTT. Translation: CASMYRNGALHF.

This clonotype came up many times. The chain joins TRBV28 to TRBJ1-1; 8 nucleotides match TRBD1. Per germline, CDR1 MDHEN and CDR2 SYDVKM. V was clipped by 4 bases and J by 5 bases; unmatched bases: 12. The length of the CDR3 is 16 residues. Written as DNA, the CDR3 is TGTGCCAGCAGTTCACCTCTCGGACAGGGTTGGACTGAAGCTTTCTTT. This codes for CASSSPLGQGWTEAFF.

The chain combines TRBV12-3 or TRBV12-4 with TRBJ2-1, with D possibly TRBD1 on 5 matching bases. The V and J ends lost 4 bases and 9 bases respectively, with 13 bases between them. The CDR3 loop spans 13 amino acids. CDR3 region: CASSSRGPSEQFF. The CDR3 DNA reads TGTGCCAGCAGTTCTAGGGGTCCCAGTGAGCAGTTCTTC.

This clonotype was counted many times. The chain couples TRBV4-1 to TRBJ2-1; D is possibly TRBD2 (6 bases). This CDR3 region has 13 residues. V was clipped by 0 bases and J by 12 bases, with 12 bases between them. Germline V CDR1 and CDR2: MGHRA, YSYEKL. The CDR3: CASSQDRGIGQFF. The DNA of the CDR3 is TGCGCCAGCAGCCAAGATCGGGGGATTGGGCAGTTCTTC.

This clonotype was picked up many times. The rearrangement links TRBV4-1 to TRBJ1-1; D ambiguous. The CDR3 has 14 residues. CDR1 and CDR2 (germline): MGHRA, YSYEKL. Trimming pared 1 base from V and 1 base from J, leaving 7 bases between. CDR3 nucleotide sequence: TGCGCCAGCAGCCAAGTAACTGGGAACACTGAAGCTTTCTTT. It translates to CASSQVTGNTEAFF.

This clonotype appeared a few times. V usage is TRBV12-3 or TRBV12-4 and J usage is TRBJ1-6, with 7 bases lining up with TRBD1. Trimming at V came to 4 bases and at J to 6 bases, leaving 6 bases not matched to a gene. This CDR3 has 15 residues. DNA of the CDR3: TGTGCCAGCAGTTCGGCGACAGGGCCTAATTCACCCCTCCACTTT. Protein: CASSSATGPNSPLHF.